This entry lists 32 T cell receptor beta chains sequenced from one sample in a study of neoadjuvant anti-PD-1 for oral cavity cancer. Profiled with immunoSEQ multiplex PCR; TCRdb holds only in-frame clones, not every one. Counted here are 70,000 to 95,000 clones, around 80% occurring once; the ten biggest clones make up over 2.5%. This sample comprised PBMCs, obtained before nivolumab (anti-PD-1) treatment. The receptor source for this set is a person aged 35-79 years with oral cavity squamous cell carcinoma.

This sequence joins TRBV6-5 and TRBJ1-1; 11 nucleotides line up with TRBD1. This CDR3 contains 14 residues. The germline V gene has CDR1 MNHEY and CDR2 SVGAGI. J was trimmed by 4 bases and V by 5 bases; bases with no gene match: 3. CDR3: CASSEGTGGTEAFF. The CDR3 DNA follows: TGTGCCAGCAGTGAAGGGACAGGGGGCACTGAAGCTTTCTTT.

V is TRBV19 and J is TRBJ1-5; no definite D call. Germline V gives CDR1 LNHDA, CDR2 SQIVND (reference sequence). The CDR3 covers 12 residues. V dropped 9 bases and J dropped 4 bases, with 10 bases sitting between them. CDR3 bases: TGTGCCAGCCGCCAACAGAATCAGCCCCAGCATTTT. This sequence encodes CASRQQNQPQHF.

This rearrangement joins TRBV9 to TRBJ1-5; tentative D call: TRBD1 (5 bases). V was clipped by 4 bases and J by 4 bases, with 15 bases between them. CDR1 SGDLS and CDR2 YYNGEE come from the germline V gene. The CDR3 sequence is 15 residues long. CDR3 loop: CASSSWGGVNQPQHF. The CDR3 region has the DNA TGTGCCAGCAGCTCCTGGGGAGGGGTTAATCAGCCCCAGCATTTT.

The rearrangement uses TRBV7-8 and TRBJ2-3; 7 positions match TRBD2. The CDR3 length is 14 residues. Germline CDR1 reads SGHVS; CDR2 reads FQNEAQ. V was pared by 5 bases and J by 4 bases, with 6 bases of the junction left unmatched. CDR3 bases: TGTGCCAGCAGCGCCGCGGGGAGGGCAGATACGCAGTATTTT. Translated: CASSAAGRADTQYF. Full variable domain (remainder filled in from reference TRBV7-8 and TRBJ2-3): GAGVSQSPRYKVAKRGQDVALRCDPISGHVSLFWYQQALGQGPEFLTYFQNEAQLDKSGLPSDRFFAERPEGSVSTLKIQRTQQEDSAVYLCASSAAGRADTQYFGPGTRLTVL.

As DNA, the CDR3 is TGCGCCAGCAGCCAAGTTAGGGTAGCGAGAGAGACCCAGTACTTC. It translates to CASSQVRVARETQYF. The chain joins TRBV4-1 to TRBJ2-5, with D tentatively TRBD2 (5 bases). The CDR3 is made up of 15 amino acids. V lost 1 base, J lost 4 bases, and 13 bases lay in between. Germline lookup yields CDR1 MGHRA and CDR2 YSYEKL.

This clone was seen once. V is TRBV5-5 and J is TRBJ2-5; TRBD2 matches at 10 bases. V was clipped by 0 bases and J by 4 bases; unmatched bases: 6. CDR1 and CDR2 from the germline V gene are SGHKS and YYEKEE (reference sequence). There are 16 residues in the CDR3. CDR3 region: CASSLDLAGELETQYF. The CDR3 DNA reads TGTGCCAGCAGCTTGGACCTAGCGGGAGAATTAGAGACCCAGTACTTC.

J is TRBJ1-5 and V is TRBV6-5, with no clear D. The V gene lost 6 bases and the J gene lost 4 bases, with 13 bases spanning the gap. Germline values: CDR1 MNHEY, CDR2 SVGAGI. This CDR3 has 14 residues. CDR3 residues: CASRPPGGNQPQHF. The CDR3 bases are TGTGCCAGCAGGCCGCCGGGAGGGAATCAGCCCCAGCATTTT.

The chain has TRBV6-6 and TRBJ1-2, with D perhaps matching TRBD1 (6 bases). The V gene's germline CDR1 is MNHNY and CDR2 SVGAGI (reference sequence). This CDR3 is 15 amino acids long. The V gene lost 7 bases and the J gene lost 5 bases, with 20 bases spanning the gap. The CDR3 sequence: CASTMGSQGPYGYTF. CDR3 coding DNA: TGTGCCAGCACCATGGGGTCACAGGGACCGTATGGCTACACCTTC.

For the CDR3, the DNA is TGTGCCAGCAGTGACTCTCTCGCAGGACGTAATGAAAAACTGTTTTTT. As protein: CASSDSLAGRNEKLFF. The chain is built from TRBV25-1 and TRBJ1-4, with D unresolved. V was trimmed by 3 bases and J by 4 bases, leaving 15 bases between them. Per germline, CDR1 MGHDK and CDR2 SYGVNS. The CDR3 sequence is 16 residues long.

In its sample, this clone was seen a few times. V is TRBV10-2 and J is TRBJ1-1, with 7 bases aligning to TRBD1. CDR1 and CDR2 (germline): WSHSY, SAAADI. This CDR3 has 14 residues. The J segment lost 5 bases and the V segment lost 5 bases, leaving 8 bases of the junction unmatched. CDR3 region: CASSRQGVETEAFF. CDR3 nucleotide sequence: TGCGCCAGCAGTCGTCAGGGGGTGGAAACTGAAGCTTTCTTT.

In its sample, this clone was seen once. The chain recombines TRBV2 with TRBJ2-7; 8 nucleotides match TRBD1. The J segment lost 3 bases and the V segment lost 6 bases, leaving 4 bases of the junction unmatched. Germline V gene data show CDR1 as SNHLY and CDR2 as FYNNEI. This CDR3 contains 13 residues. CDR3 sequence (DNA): TGTGCCAGCAGCAATGGACAGGGCTACGAGCAGTACTTC. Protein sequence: CASSNGQGYEQYF.

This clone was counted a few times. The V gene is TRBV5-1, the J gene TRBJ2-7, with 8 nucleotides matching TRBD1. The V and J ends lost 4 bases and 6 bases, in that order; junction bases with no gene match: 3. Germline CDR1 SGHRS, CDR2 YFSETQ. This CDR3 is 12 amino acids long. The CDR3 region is CASSRTGREQYF. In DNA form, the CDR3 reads TGCGCCAGCAGCCGGACAGGGCGCGAGCAGTACTTC.

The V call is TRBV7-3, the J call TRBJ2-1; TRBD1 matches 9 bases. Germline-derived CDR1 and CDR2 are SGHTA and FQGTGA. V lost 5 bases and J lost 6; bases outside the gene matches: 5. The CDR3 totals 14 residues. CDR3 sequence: CASSPDRGGNEQFF. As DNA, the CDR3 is TGTGCCAGCAGCCCCGACAGGGGGGGCAATGAGCAGTTCTTC. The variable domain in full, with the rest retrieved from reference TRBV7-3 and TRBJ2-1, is GAGVSQTPSNKVTEKGKYVELRCDPISGHTALYWYRQSLGQGPEFLIYFQGTGAADDSGLPNDRFFAVRPEGSVSTLKIQRTERGDSAVYLCASSPDRGGNEQFFGPGTRLTVL.

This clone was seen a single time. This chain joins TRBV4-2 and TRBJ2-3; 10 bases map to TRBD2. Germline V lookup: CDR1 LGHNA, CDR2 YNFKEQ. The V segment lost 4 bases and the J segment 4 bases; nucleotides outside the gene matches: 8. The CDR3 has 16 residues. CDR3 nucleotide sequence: TGTGCCAGCAGCCCCCCCTCTAGCGGGAGTGCAGATACGCAGTATTTT. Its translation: CASSPPSSGSADTQYF.

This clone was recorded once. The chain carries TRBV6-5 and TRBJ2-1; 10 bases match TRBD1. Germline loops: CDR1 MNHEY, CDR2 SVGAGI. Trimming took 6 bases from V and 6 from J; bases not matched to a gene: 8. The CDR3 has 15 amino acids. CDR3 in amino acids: CASRRGQGGPNEQFF. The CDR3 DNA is TGTGCCAGCAGACGCGGACAGGGGGGCCCCAATGAGCAGTTCTTC.

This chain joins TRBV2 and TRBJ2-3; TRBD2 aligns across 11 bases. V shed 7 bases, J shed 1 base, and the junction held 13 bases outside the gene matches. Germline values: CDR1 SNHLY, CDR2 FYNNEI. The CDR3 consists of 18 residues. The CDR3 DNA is TGTGCCAGCATGAAACTAGCGGGAGTAGGGCGTGGCACAGATACGCAGTATTTT. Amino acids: CASMKLAGVGRGTDTQYF.

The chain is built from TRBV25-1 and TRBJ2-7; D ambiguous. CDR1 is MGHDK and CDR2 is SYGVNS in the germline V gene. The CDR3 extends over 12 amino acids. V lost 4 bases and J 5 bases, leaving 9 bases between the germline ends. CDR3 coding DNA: TGTGCCAGCAGTGCGTGGTGGGACGAGCAGTACTTC. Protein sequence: CASSAWWDEQYF.

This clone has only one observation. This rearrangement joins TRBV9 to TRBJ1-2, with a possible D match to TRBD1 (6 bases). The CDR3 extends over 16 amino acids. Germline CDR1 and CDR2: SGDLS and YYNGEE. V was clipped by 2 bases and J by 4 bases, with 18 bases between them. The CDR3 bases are TGTGCCAGCAGCGTCTTCGATAAACAGGGCATCTATGGCTACACCTTC. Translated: CASSVFDKQGIYGYTF. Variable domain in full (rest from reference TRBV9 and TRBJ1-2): DSGVTQTPKHLITATGQRVTLRCSPRSGDLSVYWYQQSLDQGLQFLIQYYNGEERAKGNILERFSAQQFPDLHSELNLSSLELGDSALYFCASSVFDKQGIYGYTFGSGTRLTVV.

The CDR3 loop is CASSLADTASSGANVLTF. For the CDR3, the DNA is TGCGCCAGCAGCTTGGCCGATACAGCGAGCTCTGGGGCCAACGTCCTGACTTTC. This chain connects TRBV5-1 to TRBJ2-6; the D is unclear. The CDR3 is made up of 18 amino acids. From germline, CDR1 is SGHRS and CDR2 YFSETQ. Trimming pared 0 bases from V and 0 bases from J, leaving 13 bases between.

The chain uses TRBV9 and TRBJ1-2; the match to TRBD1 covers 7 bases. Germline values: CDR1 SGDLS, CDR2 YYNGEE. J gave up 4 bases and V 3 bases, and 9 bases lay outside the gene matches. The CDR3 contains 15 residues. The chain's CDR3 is CASSADRAGGYGYTF. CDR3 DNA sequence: TGTGCCAGCAGCGCTGACAGGGCAGGGGGCTATGGCTACACCTTC.

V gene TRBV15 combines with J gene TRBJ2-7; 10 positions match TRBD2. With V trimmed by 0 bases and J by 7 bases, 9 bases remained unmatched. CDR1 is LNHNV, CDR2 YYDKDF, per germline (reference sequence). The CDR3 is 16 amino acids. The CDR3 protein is CATSRDIAGGDGEQYF. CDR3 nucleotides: TGTGCCACCAGCAGAGATATAGCGGGAGGCGATGGGGAGCAGTACTTC. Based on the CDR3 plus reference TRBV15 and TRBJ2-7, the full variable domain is DAMVIQNPRYQVTQFGKPVTLSCSQTLNHNVMYWYQQKSSQAPKLLFHYYDKDFNNEADTPDNFQSRRPNTSFCFLDIRSPGLGDTAMYLCATSRDIAGGDGEQYFGPGTRLTVT.

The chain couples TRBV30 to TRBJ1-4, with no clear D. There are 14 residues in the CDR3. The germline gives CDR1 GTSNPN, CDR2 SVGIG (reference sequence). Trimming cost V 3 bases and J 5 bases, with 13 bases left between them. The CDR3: CAWSPGGMNEKLFF. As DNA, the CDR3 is TGTGCCTGGAGCCCCGGAGGGATGAATGAAAAACTGTTTTTT.

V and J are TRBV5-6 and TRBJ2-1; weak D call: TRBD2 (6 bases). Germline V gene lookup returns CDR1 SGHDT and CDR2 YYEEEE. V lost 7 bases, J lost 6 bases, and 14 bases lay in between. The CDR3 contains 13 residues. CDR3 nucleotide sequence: TGTGCCAGCGGGGGGAGTTCAAGCAATGAGCAGTTCTTC. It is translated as CASGGSSSNEQFF.

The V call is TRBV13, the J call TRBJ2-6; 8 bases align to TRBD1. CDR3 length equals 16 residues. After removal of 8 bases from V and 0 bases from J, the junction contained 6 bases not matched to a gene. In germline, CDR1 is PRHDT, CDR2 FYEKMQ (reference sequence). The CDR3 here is CASGTGLFSGANVLTF. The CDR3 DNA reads TGTGCCAGCGGGACAGGCCTTTTCTCTGGGGCCAACGTCCTGACTTTC.

The CDR3, as DNA: TGTGCCTGGCAAAGCCGGGGGGGACGAAACACTGAAGCTTTCTTT. It codes for CAWQSRGGRNTEAFF. The gene calls are TRBV30 and TRBJ1-1; D possibly corresponds to TRBD1 (5 bases). Germline values: CDR1 GTSNPN, CDR2 SVGIG (reference sequence). This CDR3 region has 15 residues. V was cut by 5 bases and J by 2 bases, with 18 bases left in between.

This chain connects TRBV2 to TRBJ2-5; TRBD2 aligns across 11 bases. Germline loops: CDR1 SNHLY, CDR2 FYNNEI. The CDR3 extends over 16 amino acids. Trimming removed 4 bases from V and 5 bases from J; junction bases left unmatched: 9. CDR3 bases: TGTGCCAGCAGTGGCGTAACTAGCGGGAGTGGGGAGACCCAGTACTTC. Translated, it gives CASSGVTSGSGETQYF.

CDR3 coding DNA: TGTGCCAGCGCAGGGGGCACCGGGGAGCTGTTTTTT. It specifies CASAGGTGELFF. The chain recombines TRBV7-9 with TRBJ2-2; 7 positions match TRBD1. This CDR3 comprises 12 residues. CDR1 SEHNR and CDR2 FQNEAQ come from the germline V gene (reference sequence). With 8 bases clipped from V and 4 bases from J, the junction kept 1 base outside the gene matches.

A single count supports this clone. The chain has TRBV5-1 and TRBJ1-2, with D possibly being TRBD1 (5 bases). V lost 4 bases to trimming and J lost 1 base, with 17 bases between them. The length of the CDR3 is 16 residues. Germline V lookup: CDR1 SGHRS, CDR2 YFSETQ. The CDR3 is CASSPGPEGGNYGYTF. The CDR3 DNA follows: TGCGCCAGCAGCCCGGGACCCGAGGGTGGTAACTATGGCTACACCTTC.

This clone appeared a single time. CDR3 amino acids: CASSLTGAGDEQFF. The CDR3 nucleotides read TGCGCCAGCAGCTTGACTGGGGCCGGGGATGAGCAGTTCTTC. The chain employs TRBV5-1 and TRBJ2-1; D may correspond to TRBD1 or TRBD2 (5 bases each). CDR1 and CDR2 (germline): SGHRS, YFSETQ. The germline V and J ends were trimmed by 1 base and 8 bases, with 13 bases remaining between them. The CDR3 extends over 14 amino acids.

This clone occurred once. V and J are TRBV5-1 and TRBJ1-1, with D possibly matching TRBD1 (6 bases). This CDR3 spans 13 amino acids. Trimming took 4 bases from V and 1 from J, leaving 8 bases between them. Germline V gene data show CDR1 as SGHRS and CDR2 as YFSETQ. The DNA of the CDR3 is TGCGCCAGCAGCGTGACAGGGAACACTGAAGCTTTCTTT. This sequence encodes CASSVTGNTEAFF.

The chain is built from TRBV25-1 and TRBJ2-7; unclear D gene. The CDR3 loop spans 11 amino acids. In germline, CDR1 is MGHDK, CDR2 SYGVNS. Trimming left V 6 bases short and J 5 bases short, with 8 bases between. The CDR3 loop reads CASSFLHEQYF. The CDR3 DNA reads TGTGCCAGCAGCTTTTTACACGAGCAGTACTTC.

CDR3 amino acids: CATVGGQGTRNEQFF. CDR3 nucleotide sequence: TGTGCCACCGTTGGTGGACAGGGGACTAGAAATGAGCAGTTCTTC. The V gene is TRBV6-5, the J gene TRBJ2-1; TRBD1 might be the D (9 bases). CDR1 is MNHEY, CDR2 SVGAGI, per germline. Trimming stripped 10 bases from V and 7 bases from J, with 23 bases between. There are 15 residues in the CDR3.